The 19 T cell receptor beta chains given below trace back to one sample, sequenced in a study of long-term antiretroviral therapy in people with HIV. immunoSEQ v3.0 was run at survey level. Repertoires were generated with immunoSEQ multiplex PCR, while TCRdb's copy carries only in-frame clones and drops some. This table has under 30,000 clones, around 88% appearing once. Source: unsorted PBMCs, taken 3 years after starting antiretroviral therapy. The receptors derive from a man aged 18 to 29 with HIV.

This chain uses TRBV6-6 with TRBJ2-2; weak D call: TRBD1 (5 bases). Germline V gene sequence: CDR1 MNHNY, CDR2 SVGAGI (reference sequence). V was shortened by 4 bases and J by 11 bases, with 14 bases between the two germline ends. The CDR3 is made up of 13 amino acids. CDR3 region: CASSSFGAGELFF. The CDR3 region has the DNA TGTGCCAGCAGTTCATTTGGGGCTGGCGAGCTGTTTTTT.

V is TRBV6-1 and J is TRBJ2-1; no reliable D call. Germline V gene sequence: CDR1 MNHNS, CDR2 SASEGT. The V end lost 5 bases, the J end lost 2 bases, and 13 bases lay between the germline ends. The CDR3 is made up of 15 amino acids. CDR3 coding DNA: TGTGCCAGCAGTCTTCTCGACGGTCCCTACAATGAGCAGTTCTTC. It encodes CASSLLDGPYNEQFF.

The chain employs TRBV20-1 and TRBJ2-5, with TRBD2 identical over 7 bases. The junction had 4 bases not matched to a gene; V was cut back by 8 bases and J by 7 bases. This CDR3 region has 10 residues. Germline CDR1 reads DFQATT; CDR2 reads SNEGSKA (reference sequence). The CDR3 bases are TGCAGTCCGGGGGGTGGGACCCAGTACTTC. Translated: CSPGGGTQYF.

This chain links TRBV19 with TRBJ2-2; no clear D gene. The CDR3 loop spans 16 amino acids. V dropped 4 bases and J dropped 0 bases, with 12 bases sitting between them. CDR1 is LNHDA and CDR2 is SQIVND in the germline V gene (reference sequence). The CDR3 region is CASSRGGKANTGELFF. Here the CDR3 DNA reads TGTGCCAGTAGTAGGGGTGGTAAGGCGAACACCGGGGAGCTGTTTTTT.

This clone was recorded once. The chain has TRBV28 and TRBJ2-2, with D possibly being TRBD2 (6 bases). V was pared by 6 bases and J by 1 base, with 9 bases between. Germline V gives CDR1 MDHEN, CDR2 SYDVKM. The CDR3 is made up of 14 amino acids. CDR3 in DNA: TGTGCCAGCAGGTCGGGACTGAACACCGGGGAGCTGTTTTTT. Amino acids: CASRSGLNTGELFF.

This sequence joins TRBV13 and TRBJ2-1, with 8 bases aligning to TRBD1. Germline CDR1 and CDR2: PRHDT and FYEKMQ (reference sequence). The CDR3 runs 16 residues. V was pared by 5 bases and J by 4 bases, with 10 bases of the junction left unmatched. The CDR3 DNA is TGTGCCAGCAGCCCTCAGTGGAGACAGGGGTACAATGAGCAGTTCTTC. The encoded protein is CASSPQWRQGYNEQFF.

The chain employs TRBV15 and TRBJ1-6; D possibly corresponds to TRBD1 (5 bases). V lost 5 bases, J lost 8 bases, and 16 bases lay in between. The CDR3 has 15 residues. Germline values: CDR1 LNHNV, CDR2 YYDKDF (reference sequence). The chain's CDR3 is CATSSPGSLDSPLHF. The CDR3 nucleotides are TGTGCCACCAGCTCTCCAGGGTCGCTGGATTCACCCCTCCACTTT.

The chain couples TRBV27 to TRBJ2-1; D is perhaps TRBD1 (5 bases). Germline CDR1 is MNHEY and CDR2 is SMNVEV (reference sequence). V dropped 9 bases and J dropped 2 bases, with 14 bases sitting between them. The CDR3 totals 14 residues. The CDR3 here is CASGVQGTYNEQFF. In nucleotides, the CDR3 is TGTGCCAGTGGGGTCCAGGGTACCTACAATGAGCAGTTCTTC.

This clone has more than one count but fewer than ten. The chain employs TRBV6-6 and TRBJ1-2; D is perhaps TRBD1 (6 bases). CDR3 length equals 13 residues. Germline V lookup: CDR1 MNHNY, CDR2 SVGAGI (reference sequence). Trimming pared 6 bases from V and 6 bases from J, leaving 14 bases between. CDR3 coding DNA: TGTGCCAGCAGCTGGACAGAAGGGGATGGCTACACCTTC. Translating it yields CASSWTEGDGYTF.

This sequence joins TRBV5-1 and TRBJ2-5; D might be TRBD2 (6 bases). This CDR3 is 15 amino acids long. The V gene's germline CDR1 is SGHRS and CDR2 YFSETQ. V was pared by 0 bases and J by 7 bases, with 16 bases between. The CDR3 DNA is TGCGCCAGCAGCTTGGTCGGGAACCTGGGGGGGACCCAGTACTTC. Its protein product is CASSLVGNLGGTQYF.

This clone was seen more than once but under ten times. The chain couples TRBV27 to TRBJ1-5, with D hard to call. The germline gives CDR1 MNHEY, CDR2 SMNVEV (reference sequence). The CDR3 totals 17 residues. Trimming stripped 2 bases from V and 6 bases from J, with 20 bases between. This CDR3 is CASSLLYRGGMGQPQHF. The CDR3 region has the DNA TGTGCCAGCAGTTTACTATACCGGGGAGGGATGGGTCAGCCCCAGCATTTT.

This chain joins TRBV4-1 and TRBJ1-5; D remains unclear. The CDR3 extends over 14 amino acids. CDR1 and CDR2 from the germline V gene are MGHRA and YSYEKL. V was pared by 0 bases and J by 7 bases, with 10 bases between. The CDR3 loop is CASSQERVGQPQHF. CDR3 sequence (DNA): TGCGCCAGCAGCCAAGAAAGAGTTGGGCAGCCCCAGCATTTT.

V gene TRBV4-1 combines with J gene TRBJ1-4, with 8 bases aligning to TRBD1. The germline V gene has CDR1 MGHRA and CDR2 YSYEKL. This CDR3 spans 14 amino acids. Trimming removed 1 base from V and 7 bases from J; junction bases left unmatched: 2. The CDR3 here is CASSQAGGTEKLFF. In DNA, the CDR3 is TGCGCCAGCAGCCAAGCAGGGGGCACTGAAAAACTGTTTTTT.

The chain combines TRBV9 with TRBJ2-3, with 10 positions matching TRBD2. Germline CDR1 and CDR2: SGDLS and YYNGEE. The V and J ends lost 4 bases and 4 bases, in that order; junction bases with no gene match: 6. The CDR3 consists of 15 residues. The CDR3 here is CASSPSGGGSDTQYF. The CDR3, as DNA: TGTGCCAGCAGCCCGAGCGGGGGGGGCTCAGATACGCAGTATTTT. Variable domain in full (rest from reference TRBV9 and TRBJ2-3): DSGVTQTPKHLITATGQRVTLRCSPRSGDLSVYWYQQSLDQGLQFLIQYYNGEERAKGNILERFSAQQFPDLHSELNLSSLELGDSALYFCASSPSGGGSDTQYFGPGTRLTVL.

In its sample, this clone was seen a few times. The DNA of the CDR3 is TGTGCCAGTAGTATAATCCAGGGCGGTGGCTATGGCTACACCTTC. Translation gives CASSIIQGGGYGYTF. J is TRBJ1-2 and V is TRBV19; D is perhaps TRBD1 (5 bases). With 2 bases removed from V and 4 bases from J, the gap between germline ends came to 14 bases. Germline assignment: CDR1 LNHDA and CDR2 SQIVND (reference sequence). There are 15 residues in the CDR3.

The chain has TRBV29-1 and TRBJ1-1; no clear D gene. CDR1 SQVTM and CDR2 ANQGSEA come from the germline V gene. There are 15 residues in the CDR3. The V end lost 3 bases, the J end lost 4 bases, and 18 bases lay between the germline ends. The CDR3 here is CSVDRRLGGRTEAFF. The CDR3 DNA sequence: TGCAGCGTTGATAGGCGTTTGGGTGGGCGCACTGAAGCTTTCTTT.

As DNA, the CDR3 is TGTGCCAGCACCCTCGGGCACTCCTACGAGCAGTACTTC. Amino acids: CASTLGHSYEQYF. The chain recombines TRBV6-6 with TRBJ2-7; unclear D gene. Trimming took 7 bases from V and 0 from J, leaving 10 bases between them. Germline assignment: CDR1 MNHNY and CDR2 SVGAGI (reference sequence). The CDR3 covers 13 residues.

The rearrangement links TRBV13 to TRBJ1-4, with D possibly being TRBD1 (6 bases). The CDR3 has 15 amino acids. Germline V gene lookup returns CDR1 PRHDT and CDR2 FYEKMQ (reference sequence). Trimming stripped 5 bases from V and 8 bases from J, with 18 bases between. Here the CDR3 DNA reads TGTGCCAGCAGCCCTTGGGGAGGGGGAGGAGAAAAACTGTTTTTT. It yields the protein CASSPWGGGGEKLFF.

The table lists this clone with a few counts. The chain has TRBV9 and TRBJ1-6; possibly TRBD1 for D (5 bases). V gave up 0 bases and J gave up 10 bases, with 8 bases separating them. The CDR3 loop spans 13 amino acids. Per germline, CDR1 SGDLS and CDR2 YYNGEE. The CDR3 nucleotides read TGTGCCAGCAGCGTAGCAGGGAGGTCACCCCTCCACTTT. Its translation is CASSVAGRSPLHF. The variable domain in full, completed from reference TRBV9 and TRBJ1-6, reads DSGVTQTPKHLITATGQRVTLRCSPRSGDLSVYWYQQSLDQGLQFLIQYYNGEERAKGNILERFSAQQFPDLHSELNLSSLELGDSALYFCASSVAGRSPLHFGNGTRLTVT.